This T cell receptor beta chain was found in a study of T cells in Graves' hyperthyroidism and ophthalmopathy. This CDR3 region has 14 residues. Germline V CDR1 and CDR2: SGHTA, FQGTGA. Trimming removed 0 bases at V and 4 bases at J, with 6 bases between. There were TCR beta CDR3 regions amplified from RNA transcripts. TCR CDR3 underwent first-round RT-PCR with the HTBI primer set. TCRdb re-derived calls from the multiplex PCR reads in MiXCR, one entry per CDR3 protein. The data contain 450,000 to 650,000 distinct CDR3 sequences, 17% of them singletons. Sequenced material: blood. V usage is TRBV7-3 and J usage is TRBJ2-2, with unresolved D. This receptor was taken from a woman under 30 with Graves' ophthalmopathy. In nucleotides, the CDR3 is TGTGCCAGCAGCTTAACAGCCCGCACCGGGGAGCTGTTTTTT. It codes for CASSLTARTGELFF.